The clone carrying this T cell receptor (beta chain) was counted between two and nine times. Its antigen remains unknown. V dropped 5 bases and J dropped 6 bases, with 14 bases sitting between them. Germline V gives CDR1 MNHEY, CDR2 SVGAGI. CDR3 length equals 13 residues. The assay was immunoSEQ multiplex PCR, and TCRdb's table has in-frame clones only and misses some. The sample lists some 7,800 clones, around 77% occurring once. The sample originates from a study of tumor-infiltrating lymphocytes in localized non-small cell lung cancer. Study in general: From each patient, both tumor and uninvolved lung, non-adjacent to tumor, were sampled. Broader study findings: Not all patients were TCR sequenced, owing to tissue quantity. Tumors had more T cell infiltration than uninvolved lung, per TCRbeta sequencing and CD3 counts. Different pieces of the same tissue went to different assays, confounding technical variation with intratumor heterogeneity.

The sequence was obtained from a human donor with non-small cell lung cancer. V is TRBV6-5 and J is TRBJ2-7; perhaps D is TRBD1 or TRBD2 (5 bases each). The sample consisted of uninvolved lung tissue not adjacent to the tumor. The CDR3 DNA sequence: TGTGCCAGCAGTAGAGGCCCAGGGACCGAGCAGTACTTC. Protein sequence: CASSRGPGTEQYF.